The subject of this entry is one T cell receptor beta chain. Its antigen is unidentified. The CDR3 is 12 residues long. The V gene's germline CDR1 is MNHNY and CDR2 SVGAGI (reference sequence). The ends lost 6 bases at V and 11 bases at J; junction bases unmatched: 9. Unique molecular identifiers were incorporated during preparation of the TCRbeta library. TCRdb analysed the PCR reads with MiXCR anew, one entry per CDR3 protein. The table has over 200,000 distinct CDR3 sequences, 17% seen once. The sample belongs to a study of T-cell reconstitution after alpha-beta-depleted transplantation in children. Whole-study findings and limits: Several hundred graft clones that had expanded were reportedly the source of alpha-beta T cells about two months after transplant.

The source is a male patient under 10 years old who had a stem cell transplant for acute lymphoblastic leukemia, so the T cells may come from the graft donor. The gene calls are TRBV6-6 and TRBJ2-7, with 8 bases that match TRBD1. Sequences were derived from PBMCs, mostly from graft donor cells, sampled 360 days after TCRalphabeta/CD19-depleted stem cell transplant. In DNA form, the CDR3 reads TGTGCCAGCAGCGCCGGGACAGGCTGGGAGTACTTC. Translation: CASSAGTGWEYF.